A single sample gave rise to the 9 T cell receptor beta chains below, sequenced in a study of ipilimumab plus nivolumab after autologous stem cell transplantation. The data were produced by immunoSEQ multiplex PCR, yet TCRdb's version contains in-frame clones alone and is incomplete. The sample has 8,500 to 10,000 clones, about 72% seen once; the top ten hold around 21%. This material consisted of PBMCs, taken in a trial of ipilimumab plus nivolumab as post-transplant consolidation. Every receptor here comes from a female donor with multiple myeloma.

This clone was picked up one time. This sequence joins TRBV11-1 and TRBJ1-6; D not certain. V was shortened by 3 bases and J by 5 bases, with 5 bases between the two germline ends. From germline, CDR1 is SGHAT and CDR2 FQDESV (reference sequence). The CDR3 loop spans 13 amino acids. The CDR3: CASSFQDNSPLHF. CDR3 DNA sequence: TGTGCCAGCAGCTTCCAGGATAATTCACCCCTCCACTTT. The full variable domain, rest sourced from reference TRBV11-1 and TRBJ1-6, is EAEVAQSPRYKITEKSQAVAFWCDPISGHATLYWYRQILGQGPELLVQFQDESVVDDSQLPKDRFSAERLKGVDSTLKIQPAELGDSAMYLCASSFQDNSPLHFGNGTRLTVT.

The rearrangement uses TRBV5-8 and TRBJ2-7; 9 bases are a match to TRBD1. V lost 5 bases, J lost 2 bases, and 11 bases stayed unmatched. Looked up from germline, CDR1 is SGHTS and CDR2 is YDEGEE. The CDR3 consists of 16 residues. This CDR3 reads CASRLTPGQGPYEQYF. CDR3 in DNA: TGTGCCAGCAGACTAACTCCGGGACAGGGTCCCTACGAGCAGTACTTC.

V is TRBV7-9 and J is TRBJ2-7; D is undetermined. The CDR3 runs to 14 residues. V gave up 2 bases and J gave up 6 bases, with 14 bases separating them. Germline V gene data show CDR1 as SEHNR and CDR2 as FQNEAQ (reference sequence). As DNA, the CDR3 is TGTGCCAGCAGCTTACCGGGTCGAGTGGGCGAGCAGTACTTC. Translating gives CASSLPGRVGEQYF.

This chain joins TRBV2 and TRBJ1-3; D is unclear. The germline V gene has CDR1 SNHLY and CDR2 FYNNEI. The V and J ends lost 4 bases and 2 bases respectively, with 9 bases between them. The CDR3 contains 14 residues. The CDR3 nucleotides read TGTGCCAGCAGTGCCAACGGCGCTGGAAACACCATATATTTT. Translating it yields CASSANGAGNTIYF. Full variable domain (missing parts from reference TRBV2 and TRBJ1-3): EPEVTQTPSHQVTQMGQEVILRCVPISNHLYFYWYRQILGQKVEFLVSFYNNEISEKSEIFDDQFSVERPDGSNFTLKIRSTKLEDSAMYFCASSANGAGNTIYFGEGSWLTVV.

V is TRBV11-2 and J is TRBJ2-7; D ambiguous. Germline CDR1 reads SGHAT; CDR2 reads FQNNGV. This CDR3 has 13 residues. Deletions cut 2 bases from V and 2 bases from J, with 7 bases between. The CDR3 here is CASSLSPPYEQYF. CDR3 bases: TGTGCCAGCAGCTTAAGCCCCCCCTACGAGCAGTACTTC.

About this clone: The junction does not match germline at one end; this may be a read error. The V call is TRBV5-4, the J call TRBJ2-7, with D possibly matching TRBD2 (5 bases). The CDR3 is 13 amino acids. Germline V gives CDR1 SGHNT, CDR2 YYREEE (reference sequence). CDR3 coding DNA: TGCGCCAGCAGCCAAGCCACTAGCTACGAGCAGTACTTC. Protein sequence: CASSQATSYEQYF.

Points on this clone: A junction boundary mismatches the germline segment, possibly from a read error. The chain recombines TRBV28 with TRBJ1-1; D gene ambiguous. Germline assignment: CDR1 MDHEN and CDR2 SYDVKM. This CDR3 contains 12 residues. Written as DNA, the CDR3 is TGTGCCGGCAGTTTCTTGACAACTGAAGCTTTCTTT. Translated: CAGSFLTTEAFF.

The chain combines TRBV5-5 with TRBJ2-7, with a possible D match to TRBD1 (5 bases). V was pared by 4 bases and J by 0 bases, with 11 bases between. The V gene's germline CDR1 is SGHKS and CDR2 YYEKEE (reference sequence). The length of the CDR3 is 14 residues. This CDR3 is CASSGQGTSYEQYF. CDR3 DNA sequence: TGTGCCAGCAGCGGTCAGGGAACCTCCTACGAGCAGTACTTC.

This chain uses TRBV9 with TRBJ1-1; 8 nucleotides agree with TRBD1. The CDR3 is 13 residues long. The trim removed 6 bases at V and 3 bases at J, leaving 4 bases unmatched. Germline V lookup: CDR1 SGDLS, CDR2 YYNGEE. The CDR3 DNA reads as TGTGCCAGCAACACACAGGGGGACACTGAAGCTTTCTTT. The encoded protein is CASNTQGDTEAFF.